The 22 T cell receptor beta chains reported below all come from one sample, sequenced in a study of blood T cell repertoires in COVID-19. Assay used: immunoSEQ multiplex PCR; TCRdb lists only in-frame clones, some missing. Of about 150,000 clones listed, roughly 90% are singletons. The sample was peripheral blood. The receptor set was obtained from a man aged 55-75 years with active or convalescent COVID-19.

In this sample, this clone turned up once. The chain employs TRBV14 and TRBJ1-1; 9 bases agree with TRBD1. After removal of 0 bases from V and 2 bases from J, the junction contained 19 bases not matched to a gene. Per germline, CDR1 SGHDN and CDR2 FVKESK. The CDR3 extends over 21 amino acids. The CDR3, as DNA: TGTGCCAGCAGCCAAGATCAGGGTTCCTACGGCCGGACAGGGGCAAACACTGAAGCTTTCTTT. Translation gives CASSQDQGSYGRTGANTEAFF.

The rearrangement uses TRBV29-1 and TRBJ2-1; 8 bases agree with TRBD2. Germline trimming cut 7 bases from V and 6 bases from J; bases unmatched to any gene: 11. The CDR3 spans 14 residues. The V gene's germline CDR1 is SQVTM and CDR2 ANQGSEA. The CDR3 region has the DNA TGCAGCGCCCCTAGCCGGGAGGGTATCAATGAGCAGTTCTTC. As protein: CSAPSREGINEQFF.

The gene calls are TRBV28 and TRBJ1-4; the match to TRBD1 covers 8 bases. This CDR3 has 15 residues. V was pared by 3 bases and J by 6 bases, with 6 bases of the junction left unmatched. Germline V gene lookup returns CDR1 MDHEN and CDR2 SYDVKM. The CDR3 DNA reads as TGTGCCAGCAGTTTCCCAGGGGGCAACTATGAAAAACTGTTTTTT. The encoded protein is CASSFPGGNYEKLFF.

This chain joins TRBV28 and TRBJ1-4; D may be TRBD1 (6 bases). Looked up from germline, CDR1 is MDHEN and CDR2 is SYDVKM. The CDR3 has 16 residues. The V end lost 2 bases, the J end lost 7 bases, and 17 bases lay between the germline ends. The CDR3 region has the DNA TGTGCCAGCAGTTTAGTTTCCTTGGGGGCCGGTGAAAAACTGTTTTTT. Its protein is CASSLVSLGAGEKLFF.

The chain joins TRBV23-1 to TRBJ2-1, with TRBD2 identical over 12 bases. Being an ORF, TRBV23-1 has a function that is uncertain. V was clipped by 0 bases and J by 10 bases; unmatched bases: 10. This CDR3 spans 17 amino acids. As DNA, the CDR3 is TGCGCCAGCAGTCAATCCTCAAGGACTAGCGGGGACTGGGAGCAGTTCTTC. Protein: CASSQSSRTSGDWEQFF.

This clone has only one observation. The chain combines TRBV2 with TRBJ2-1; TRBD1 aligns across 8 bases. This CDR3 contains 14 residues. CDR1 and CDR2 from the germline V gene are SNHLY and FYNNEI. The V segment lost 6 bases and the J segment 9 bases; nucleotides outside the gene matches: 10. CDR3 nucleotides: TGTGCCAGCAGAAAGGACAGGGCGGGACGTGAGCAGTTCTTC. Encoded protein: CASRKDRAGREQFF.

The chain links TRBV7-3 to TRBJ1-5; D is possibly TRBD1 (6 bases). V was shortened by 5 bases and J by 12 bases, with 17 bases between the two germline ends. Germline CDR1 is SGHTA and CDR2 is FQGTGA. The CDR3 is 13 residues long. The CDR3 reads CASSVQPGHHQHF. The DNA of the CDR3 is TGTGCCAGCAGCGTCCAACCGGGACATCACCAGCATTTT.

Only one count was recorded for this clone. The genes are TRBV7-9 and TRBJ2-2; a weak D match, TRBD2 (6 bases). Germline V gene sequence: CDR1 SEHNR, CDR2 FQNEAQ (reference sequence). With 5 bases removed from V and 10 bases from J, the gap between germline ends came to 17 bases. This CDR3 region has 14 residues. The CDR3 nucleotides read TGTGCCAGCAGCCTCTGGACTATACGGGCGGAGCTGTTTTTT. Protein sequence: CASSLWTIRAELFF. Based on the CDR3 plus reference TRBV7-9 and TRBJ2-2, the full variable domain is DTGVSQNPRHKITKRGQNVTFRCDPISEHNRLYWYRQTLGQGPEFLTYFQNEAQLEKSRLLSDRFSAERPKGSFSTLEIQRTEQGDSAMYLCASSLWTIRAELFFGEGSRLTVL.

The gene calls are TRBV18 and TRBJ2-7; the match to TRBD1 covers 12 bases. Per germline, CDR1 KGHSH and CDR2 LQKENI. With 6 bases clipped from V and 4 bases from J, the junction kept 7 bases outside the gene matches. The CDR3 consists of 15 residues. Here the CDR3 DNA reads TGTGCCAGCTCGCTAGGGACAGGGGGCTCTTACGAGCAGTACTTC. Translating gives CASSLGTGGSYEQYF.

V usage is TRBV30 and J usage is TRBJ2-1, with TRBD2 as a possible D gene (5 bases). Germline V gene sequence: CDR1 GTSNPN, CDR2 SVGIG (reference sequence). There are 15 residues in the CDR3. V lost 0 bases, J lost 7 bases, and 16 bases lay in between. This CDR3 reads CAWSVKLAALNEQFF. DNA of the CDR3: TGTGCCTGGAGTGTGAAGCTAGCCGCTTTAAATGAGCAGTTCTTC.

The chain joins TRBV19 to TRBJ2-3, with 7 bases that match TRBD2. The CDR3 totals 16 residues. V shed 4 bases and J 2 bases; nucleotides not matched to a gene: 9. Germline CDR1 is LNHDA and CDR2 is SQIVND (reference sequence). The CDR3 DNA reads TGTGCCAGTAGTAGGGCTAGCGGAGGGCTCACAGATACGCAGTATTTT. It yields the protein CASSRASGGLTDTQYF.

This sequence joins TRBV6-5 and TRBJ2-5; D may be TRBD1 (5 bases). The V gene lost 6 bases and the J gene lost 5 bases, with 13 bases spanning the gap. The CDR3 has 13 residues. The germline V gene encodes CDR1 MNHEY and CDR2 SVGAGI. The CDR3 region has the DNA TGTGCCAGCAGGGCAGGGTCTGGGGAGACCCAGTACTTC. Protein: CASRAGSGETQYF.

This chain connects TRBV7-2 to TRBJ2-1; D possibly corresponds to TRBD2 (7 bases). The V gene lost 6 bases and the J gene lost 4 bases, with 16 bases spanning the gap. Germline assignment: CDR1 SGHTA and CDR2 FQGNSA. The CDR3 totals 15 residues. The CDR3 is CASSPSGTKYNEQFF. Here the CDR3 DNA reads TGTGCCAGCAGTCCAAGCGGGACAAAATACAATGAGCAGTTCTTC. The variable domain in full, with the rest retrieved from reference TRBV7-2 and TRBJ2-1, is GAGVSQSPSNKVTEKGKDVELRCDPISGHTALYWYRQSLGQGLEFLIYFQGNSAPDKSGLPSDRFSAERTGGSVSTLTIQRTQQEDSAVYLCASSPSGTKYNEQFFGPGTRLTVL.

This clone was counted between two and nine times. The CDR3 here is CASSLARLASQETQYF. The CDR3 region has the DNA TGTGCCAGCAGCTTGGCCAGGCTAGCAAGCCAAGAGACCCAGTACTTC. The chain recombines TRBV5-5 with TRBJ2-5; D perhaps matches TRBD2 (5 bases). The length of the CDR3 is 16 residues. V was cut by 0 bases and J by 1 base, with 13 bases left in between. The germline V gene has CDR1 SGHKS and CDR2 YYEKEE (reference sequence).

This clone occurred once. This chain links TRBV11-2 with TRBJ2-2, with 12 bases that match TRBD2. J gave up 6 bases and V 2 bases, and 10 bases lay outside the gene matches. The germline V gene has CDR1 SGHAT and CDR2 FQNNGV. The CDR3 runs 18 residues. The CDR3 sequence is CASSLRSRLAGVPGELFF. CDR3 nucleotides: TGTGCCAGCAGCTTAAGGTCCCGACTAGCGGGAGTACCCGGGGAGCTGTTTTTT.

This clone is a singleton in its sample. Written as DNA, the CDR3 is TGTGCCAGCAGTTACGAGGGGGTCTCGACCGGGGAGCTGTTTTTT. As protein: CASSYEGVSTGELFF. This chain connects TRBV6-6 to TRBJ2-2, with D possibly being TRBD1 (6 bases). The CDR3 spans 15 residues. Germline V gene sequence: CDR1 MNHNY, CDR2 SVGAGI (reference sequence). V was shortened by 2 bases and J by 5 bases, with 12 bases between the two germline ends.

V gene TRBV7-9 combines with J gene TRBJ1-4; 9 bases match TRBD1. The CDR3 is 19 residues long. From germline, CDR1 is SEHNR and CDR2 FQNEAQ (reference sequence). V lost 4 bases, J lost 0 bases, and 12 bases stayed unmatched. The CDR3 spells CASSSSLGQGTATNEKLFF. The CDR3 nucleotides are TGTGCCAGCAGCTCATCATTGGGACAGGGCACCGCAACTAATGAAAAACTGTTTTTT.

The CDR3 loop reads CASSRAGSTDTQYF. CDR3 sequence (DNA): TGTGCCAGCTCACGGGCGGGGTCCACAGATACGCAGTATTTT. The chain couples TRBV18 to TRBJ2-3, with a possible D match to TRBD2 (6 bases). Germline loops: CDR1 KGHSH, CDR2 LQKENI. CDR3 size: 14 residues. V lost 4 bases and J lost 2, with 10 bases in between. Filled out from reference TRBV18 and TRBJ2-3, the complete variable domain reads NAGVMQNPRHLVRRRGQEARLRCSPMKGHSHVYWYRQLPEEGLKFMVYLQKENIIDESGMPKERFSAEFPKEGPSILRIQQVVRGDSAAYFCASSRAGSTDTQYFGPGTRLTVL.

This clone was detected only a few times. This sequence joins TRBV18 and TRBJ2-1, with 8 positions matching TRBD1. The CDR3 runs to 14 residues. Germline V gene data show CDR1 as KGHSH and CDR2 as LQKENI. V shed 2 bases, J shed 5 bases, and the junction held 2 bases outside the gene matches. In DNA, the CDR3 is TGTGCCAGCTCACCAGTGACAGGGGACAATGAGCAGTTCTTC. Its protein product is CASSPVTGDNEQFF.

The chain links TRBV3-1 (or the pseudogene TRBV3-2) to TRBJ2-1; TRBD2 matches at 9 bases. Germline-derived CDR1 and CDR2 are LGHDT and YNNKEL (reference sequence). With 7 bases clipped from V and 5 bases from J, the junction kept 3 bases outside the gene matches. The CDR3 has 13 residues. CDR3 protein: CASNSGRNNEQFF. The CDR3, as DNA: TGTGCCAGCAACAGCGGGAGGAACAATGAGCAGTTCTTC.

The chain has TRBV9 and TRBJ2-2; 8 bases agree with TRBD1. J lost 4 bases, V lost 0 bases, and 5 bases had no gene match. The CDR3 runs to 16 residues. Germline V lookup: CDR1 SGDLS, CDR2 YYNGEE. The CDR3 coding sequence is TGTGCCAGCAGCGTAGGGCAGGGGGCTAGCACCGGGGAGCTGTTTTTT. Translation: CASSVGQGASTGELFF.

This clone showed up many times. The chain carries TRBV19 and TRBJ1-3, with no clear D. Trimming pared 8 bases from V and 8 bases from J, leaving 19 bases between. This CDR3 region has 14 residues. Germline lookup yields CDR1 LNHDA and CDR2 SQIVND (reference sequence). CDR3 DNA: TGTGCCAGTCGTGATTGGAAAAAGGGAGACACCATATATTTT. Translating gives CASRDWKKGDTIYF.